These T cell receptor beta chains were read from a single sample in a study of blood T cell repertoires in COVID-19. TCRdb's table, derived via immunoSEQ multiplex PCR, lists solely in-frame clones and lacks some. This table holds around 72,000 clones, 82% found once. Material: peripheral blood. The origin of the receptors is a human donor in a cohort sampled during active COVID-19. Each CDR3 is given with its conserved first and last residue. Each record gives: J gene, clone size, D gene, V gene, CDR3 DNA, CDR3 protein. The D gene is left open where the match is weak. Size is stated for part of the rows, as once, few or many counts, or as a class when the clone is expanded.

>TRBJ1-2|.|TRBD1|TRBV5-6
TGTGCCAGCAGCTTAGAAGACAGGGGAGGGTATGGCTACACCTTC
CASSLEDRGGYGYTF
>TRBJ2-5|few|.|TRBV7-8
TGTGCCAGCAGCTTCCAGGAGGGGAAGGAGACCCAGTACTTC
CASSFQEGKETQYF
>TRBJ2-7|.|TRBD1|TRBV3-1/TRBV3-2
TGTGCCAGCAGCCCGCTAGTTTTTTTTAACCAGGACAGGGGGCCGGACGAGCAGTACTTC
CASSPLVFFNQDRGPDEQYF
>TRBJ2-5|.|.|TRBV5-6
TGTGCCGTCTGCTTGGGTAGAATTGGTTGTATGACCCAGTACTTC
CAVCLGRIGCMTQYF
>TRBJ1-2|.|.|TRBV3-1/TRBV3-2
TGTGCCAGCAGCCAAAGGGAGGGGCAGAGGGGCTACACCTTC
CASSQREGQRGYTF
>TRBJ2-5|.|.|TRBV10-3
TGTGCCATCAGTGAGTCCCGGGATTCGGAGACCCAGTACTTC
CAISESRDSETQYF
>TRBJ1-2|.|.|TRBV29-1
TGCAGCGTTGAAGTTTCCCACGGTGAATACTATGGCTACACCTTC
CSVEVSHGEYYGYTF
>TRBJ2-3|.|.|TRBV25-1
TGTGCCAGCAGTGATCAGTGGGGCCAGGGCACAGATACGCAGTATTTT
CASSDQWGQGTDTQYF
>TRBJ2-2|.|.|TRBV19
TGTGCCAGTAGTAGAAGGACAGCAAAGAACACCGGGGAGCTGTTTTTT
CASSRRTAKNTGELFF
>TRBJ2-1|.|TRBD2|TRBV27
TGTGCCAGCAGTCCCGGGACTAGCGGGGCGAATGAGCAGTTCTTC
CASSPGTSGANEQFF
>TRBJ2-7|.|.|TRBV6-6
TGTGCCAGCAGTCAAGGGGGGGCGGGATCCTACGAGCAGTACTTC
CASSQGGAGSYEQYF
>TRBJ1-2|.|.|TRBV7-9
TGTGCCAGCAGTCCCACAGGCCACTATGGCTACACCTTC
CASSPTGHYGYTF
>TRBJ1-4|.|.|TRBV2
TGTGCCAGCAGTGGAACAAGACAGACTAATGAAAAACTGTTTTTT
CASSGTRQTNEKLFF
>TRBJ2-2|.|TRBD1|TRBV2
TGTGCCAGCAGTCCGGACAGGGGAGACACCGGGGAGCTGTTTTTT
CASSPDRGDTGELFF
>TRBJ2-7|.|.|TRBV11-1
TGTGCCAGCAGCACTCCCCCAGGAGGGAGGTACGAGCAGTACTTC
CASSTPPGGRYEQYF
>TRBJ1-2|.|.|TRBV18
TGTGCCAGCTCACCCGGCTCAGGGGCTCCTCATGGCTACACCTTC
CASSPGSGAPHGYTF
>TRBJ2-7|.|TRBD2|TRBV3-1/TRBV3-2
TGTGCCAGCAGCCAGGATACTAGCGGGGCTTCGCAGTACTTC
CASSQDTSGASQYF
>TRBJ2-7|.|TRBD1|TRBV11-2
TGTGCCAGCAGCTTCGGACAGGGCTTCGAGCAGTACTTC
CASSFGQGFEQYF
>TRBJ2-5|.|TRBD1|TRBV7-8
TGTTGGACAGGGGATAATGGAGAGACCCAGTACTTC
CWTGDNGETQYF
>TRBJ1-2|.|.|TRBV7-3
TGTGCCAGCAGCCGCGACGGACGCCGCGGGGGCTACACCTTC
CASSRDGRRGGYTF
>TRBJ2-3|.|TRBD2|TRBV5-4
TGTGCCAGCAGCAAAGCGGGGTACACAGATACGCAGTATTTT
CASSKAGYTDTQYF
>TRBJ1-1|.|.|TRBV28
TGTGCCAGCAGTACAGGGAACATGAACACTGAAGCTTTCTTT
CASSTGNMNTEAFF
>TRBJ1-4|.|.|TRBV5-6
TGTGCCAGCGCGGTTGGCATTCAGGAAAAACTGTTTTTT
CASAVGIQEKLFF
>TRBJ2-7|.|.|TRBV6-1
TGTGCCAGCAGTGACCAGCAGGGCTACGAGCAGTACTTC
CASSDQQGYEQYF
>TRBJ1-2|.|.|TRBV19
TGTGCCAGTAGAAAGACAGGTTCTTTAGGCTACACCTTC
CASRKTGSLGYTF
>TRBJ1-2|few|TRBD1|TRBV10-1
TGCGCCAGCAGTGAAACAGGGGGGGTCCATGGCTACACCTTC
CASSETGGVHGYTF
>TRBJ2-3|.|TRBD2|TRBV11-2
TGTGCCAGCAGCCCCGAGCCTAGCGGGGGGCTCACAGATACGCAGTATTTT
CASSPEPSGGLTDTQYF
>TRBJ1-1|.|TRBD1|TRBV7-9
TGTGCCAGCAGCTTTTGGACAGGGTTGAGCACTGAAGCTTTCTTT
CASSFWTGLSTEAFF
>TRBJ2-5|.|.|TRBV12-3/TRBV12-4
TGTGCCAGCACCATATATGGGGGCCCCAGAGACTTC
CASTIYGGPRDF